This T cell receptor beta chain was identified in a study of blood T cell repertoires in COVID-19. Across the whole study: Acute and convalescent COVID-19 specimens originated in the United States, Italy and Spain.

The assay was immunoSEQ multiplex PCR, and TCRdb's table has in-frame clones only and misses some. The sample has under 200,000 clones; around four fifths are singletons. Looked up from germline, CDR1 is SGHTA and CDR2 is FQGNSA. This CDR3 comprises 17 residues. After removal of 0 bases from V and 0 bases from J, the junction contained 8 bases not matched to a gene. The chain is built from TRBV7-2 and TRBJ2-7; TRBD1 matches at 7 bases. This TCR derives from a woman aged 60-75 years with acute or convalescent COVID-19. Sequenced sample: peripheral blood. The CDR3 DNA follows: TGTGCCAGCAGCTTAGCGTTTGACAGGGCATCCTCCTACGAGCAGTACTTC. Its translation: CASSLAFDRASSYEQYF.